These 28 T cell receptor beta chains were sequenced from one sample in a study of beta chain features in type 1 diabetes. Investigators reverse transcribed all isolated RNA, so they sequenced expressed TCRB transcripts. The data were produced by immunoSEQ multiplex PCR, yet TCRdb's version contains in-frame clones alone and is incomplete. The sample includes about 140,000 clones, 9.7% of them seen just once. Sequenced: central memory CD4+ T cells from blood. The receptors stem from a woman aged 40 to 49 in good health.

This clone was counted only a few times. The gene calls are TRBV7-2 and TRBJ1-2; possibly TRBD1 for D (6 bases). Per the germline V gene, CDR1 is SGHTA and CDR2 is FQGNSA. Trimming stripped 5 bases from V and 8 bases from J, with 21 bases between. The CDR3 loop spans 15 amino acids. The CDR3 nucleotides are TGTGCCAGCAGCCCTTTCCTGGCAGGGGCAAAAGGCTACACCTTC. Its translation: CASSPFLAGAKGYTF.

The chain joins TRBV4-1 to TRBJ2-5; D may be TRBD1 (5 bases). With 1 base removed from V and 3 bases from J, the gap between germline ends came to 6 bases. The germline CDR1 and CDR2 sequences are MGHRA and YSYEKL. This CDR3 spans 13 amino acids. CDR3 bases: TGCGCCAGCAGCCAAGTACAGGAAGAGACCCAGTACTTC. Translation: CASSQVQEETQYF.

CDR3 sequence reads: CASGSGGALGTEAFF. CDR3 sequence (DNA): TGTGCCAGCGGGTCAGGGGGCGCCCTTGGCACTGAAGCTTTCTTT. The chain is built from TRBV11-2 and TRBJ1-1; 8 nucleotides agree with TRBD1. CDR3 size: 15 residues. Germline CDR1 SGHAT, CDR2 FQNNGV. V trimming: 8 bases; J trimming: 4 bases; junction bases outside the gene matches: 12. Drawing the rest from reference TRBV11-2 and TRBJ1-1, the complete variable domain is EAGVAQSPRYKIIEKRQSVAFWCNPISGHATLYWYQQILGQGPKLLIQFQNNGVVDDSQLPKDRFSAERLKGVDSTLKIQPAKLEDSAVYLCASGSGGALGTEAFFGQGTRLTVV.

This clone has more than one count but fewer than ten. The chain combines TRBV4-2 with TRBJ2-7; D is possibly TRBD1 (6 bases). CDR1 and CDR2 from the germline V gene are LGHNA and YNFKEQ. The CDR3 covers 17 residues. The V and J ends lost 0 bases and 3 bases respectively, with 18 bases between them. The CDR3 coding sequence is TGTGCCAGCAGCCAAGATGTAATTGGGACACCCCTCTACGAGCAGTACTTC. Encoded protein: CASSQDVIGTPLYEQYF.

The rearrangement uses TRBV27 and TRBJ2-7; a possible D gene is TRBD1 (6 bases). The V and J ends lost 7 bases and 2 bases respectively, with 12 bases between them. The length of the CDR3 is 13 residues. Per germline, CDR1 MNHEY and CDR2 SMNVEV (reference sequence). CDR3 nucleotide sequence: TGTGCCAGCACCCCGACAGGAACCTACGAGCAGTACTTC. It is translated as CASTPTGTYEQYF.

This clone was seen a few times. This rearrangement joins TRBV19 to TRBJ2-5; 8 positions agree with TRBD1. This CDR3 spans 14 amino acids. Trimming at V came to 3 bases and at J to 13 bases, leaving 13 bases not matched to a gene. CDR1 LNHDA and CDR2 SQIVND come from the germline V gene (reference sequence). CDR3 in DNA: TGTGCCAGTAGTATCGGACAGGGCGGACTGTTCCCGTACTTC. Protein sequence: CASSIGQGGLFPYF.

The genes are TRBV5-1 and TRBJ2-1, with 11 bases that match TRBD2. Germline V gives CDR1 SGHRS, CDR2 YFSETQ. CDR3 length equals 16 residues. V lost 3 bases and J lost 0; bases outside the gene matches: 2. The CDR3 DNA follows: TGCGCCAGCAGCTCCGGACTAGCGGGCTCCTACAATGAGCAGTTCTTC. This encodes CASSSGLAGSYNEQFF.

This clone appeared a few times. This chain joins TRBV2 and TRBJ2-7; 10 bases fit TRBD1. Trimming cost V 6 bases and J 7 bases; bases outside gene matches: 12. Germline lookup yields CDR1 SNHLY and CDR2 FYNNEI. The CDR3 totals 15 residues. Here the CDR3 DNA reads TGTGCCAGCAGCCCCGTCCGGGACAGGGGTGGTGAGCAGTACTTC. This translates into CASSPVRDRGGEQYF.

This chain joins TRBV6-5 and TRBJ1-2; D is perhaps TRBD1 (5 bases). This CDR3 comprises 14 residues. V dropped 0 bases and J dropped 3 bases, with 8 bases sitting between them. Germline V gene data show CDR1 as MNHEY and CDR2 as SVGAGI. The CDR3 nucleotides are TGTGCCAGCAGTTACTCGGGGGGGGACTATGGCTACACCTTC. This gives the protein CASSYSGGDYGYTF.

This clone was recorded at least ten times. The CDR3 sequence: CATSRGQGNYGYTF. DNA for the CDR3: TGTGCCACCAGCAGAGGACAGGGGAACTATGGCTACACCTTC. This chain joins TRBV15 and TRBJ1-2; 8 nucleotides match TRBD1. The trim removed 1 base at V and 2 bases at J, leaving 0 bases unmatched. Looked up from germline, CDR1 is LNHNV and CDR2 is YYDKDF (reference sequence). The CDR3 has 14 amino acids.

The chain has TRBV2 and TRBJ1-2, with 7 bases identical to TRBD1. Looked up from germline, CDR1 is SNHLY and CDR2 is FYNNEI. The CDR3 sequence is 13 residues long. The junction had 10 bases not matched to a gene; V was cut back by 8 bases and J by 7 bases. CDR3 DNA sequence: TGTGCCAGCGGCGAGACAGGGTTCGGTGGCTACACCTTC. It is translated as CASGETGFGGYTF.

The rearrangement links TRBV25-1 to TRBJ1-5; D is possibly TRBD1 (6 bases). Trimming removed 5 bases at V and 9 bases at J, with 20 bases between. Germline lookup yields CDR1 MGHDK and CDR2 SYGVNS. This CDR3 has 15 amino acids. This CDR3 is CASSPEDSRPRPQHF. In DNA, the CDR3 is TGTGCCAGCAGTCCTGAGGACAGCCGGCCTAGGCCCCAGCATTTT.

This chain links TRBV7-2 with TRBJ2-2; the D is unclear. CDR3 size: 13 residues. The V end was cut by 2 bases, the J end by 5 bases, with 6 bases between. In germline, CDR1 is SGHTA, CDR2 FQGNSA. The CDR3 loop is CASSLPGTGELFF. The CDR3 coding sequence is TGTGCCAGCAGCTTACCAGGAACCGGGGAGCTGTTTTTT. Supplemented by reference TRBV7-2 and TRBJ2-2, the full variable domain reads GAGVSQSPSNKVTEKGKDVELRCDPISGHTALYWYRQSLGQGLEFLIYFQGNSAPDKSGLPSDRFSAERTGGSVSTLTIQRTQQEDSAVYLCASSLPGTGELFFGEGSRLTVL.

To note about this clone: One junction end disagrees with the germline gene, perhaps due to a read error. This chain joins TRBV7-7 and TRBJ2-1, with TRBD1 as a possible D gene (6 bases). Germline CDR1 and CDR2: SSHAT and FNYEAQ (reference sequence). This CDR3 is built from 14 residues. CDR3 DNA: TGTGCTAGCAGCCATGGACAGCTCCCCAATGAGCAGTTCTTC. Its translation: CASSHGQLPNEQFF.

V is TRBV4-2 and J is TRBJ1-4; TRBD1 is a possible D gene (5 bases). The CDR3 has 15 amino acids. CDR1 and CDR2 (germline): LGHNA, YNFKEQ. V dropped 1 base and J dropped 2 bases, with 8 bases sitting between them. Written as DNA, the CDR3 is TGTGCCAGCAGCCAAGCAGGGAACACTAATGAAAAACTGTTTTTT. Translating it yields CASSQAGNTNEKLFF.

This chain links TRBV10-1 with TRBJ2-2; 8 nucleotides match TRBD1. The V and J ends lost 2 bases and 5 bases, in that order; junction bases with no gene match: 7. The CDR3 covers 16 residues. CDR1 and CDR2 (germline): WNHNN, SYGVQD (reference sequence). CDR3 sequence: CASSESRGRRTGELFF. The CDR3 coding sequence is TGCGCCAGCAGTGAGAGCAGGGGGCGTCGGACCGGGGAGCTGTTTTTT.

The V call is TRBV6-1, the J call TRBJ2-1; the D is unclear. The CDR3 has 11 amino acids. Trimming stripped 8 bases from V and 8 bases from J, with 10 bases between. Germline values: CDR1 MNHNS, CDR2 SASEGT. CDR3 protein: CASVREDEQFF. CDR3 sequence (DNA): TGTGCCAGCGTTCGAGAGGATGAGCAGTTCTTC.

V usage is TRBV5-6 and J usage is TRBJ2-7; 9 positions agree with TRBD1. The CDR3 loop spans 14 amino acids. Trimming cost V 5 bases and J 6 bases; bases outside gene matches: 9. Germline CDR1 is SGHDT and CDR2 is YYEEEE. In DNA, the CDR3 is TGTGCCAGCAGTCCGGGACAGGGTTTCCGCGAGCAGTACTTC. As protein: CASSPGQGFREQYF.

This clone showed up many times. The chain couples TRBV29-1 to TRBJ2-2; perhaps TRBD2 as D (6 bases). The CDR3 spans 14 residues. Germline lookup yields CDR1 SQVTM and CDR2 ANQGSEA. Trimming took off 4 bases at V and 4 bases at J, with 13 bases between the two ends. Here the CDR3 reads CSVGGRSVTGELFF. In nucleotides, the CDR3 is TGCAGCGTTGGAGGGAGGTCGGTCACCGGGGAGCTGTTTTTT.

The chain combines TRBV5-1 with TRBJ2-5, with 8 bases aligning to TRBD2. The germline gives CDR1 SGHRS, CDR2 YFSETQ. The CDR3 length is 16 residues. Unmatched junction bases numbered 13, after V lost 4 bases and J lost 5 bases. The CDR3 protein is CASSAEAGGREETQYF. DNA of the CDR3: TGCGCCAGCAGCGCGGAGGCGGGGGGCCGGGAGGAGACCCAGTACTTC. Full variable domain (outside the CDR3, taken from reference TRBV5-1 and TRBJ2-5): KAGVTQTPRYLIKTRGQQVTLSCSPISGHRSVSWYQQTPGQGLQFLFEYFSETQRNKGNFPGRFSGRQFSNSRSEMNVSTLELGDSALYLCASSAEAGGREETQYFGPGTRLLVL.

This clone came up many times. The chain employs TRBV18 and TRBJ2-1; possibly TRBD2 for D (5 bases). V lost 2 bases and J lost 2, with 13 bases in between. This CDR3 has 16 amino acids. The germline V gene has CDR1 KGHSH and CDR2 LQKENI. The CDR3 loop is CASSPSLAGTYNEQFF. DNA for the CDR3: TGTGCCAGCTCACCATCACTGGCGGGTACCTACAATGAGCAGTTCTTC.

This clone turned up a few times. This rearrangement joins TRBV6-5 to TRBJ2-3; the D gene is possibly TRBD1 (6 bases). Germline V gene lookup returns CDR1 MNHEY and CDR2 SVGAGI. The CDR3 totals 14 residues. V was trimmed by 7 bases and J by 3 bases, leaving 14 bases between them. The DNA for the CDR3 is TGTGCCAGCAAGCCGTTGGGGGCGACAGATACGCAGTATTTT. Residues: CASKPLGATDTQYF.

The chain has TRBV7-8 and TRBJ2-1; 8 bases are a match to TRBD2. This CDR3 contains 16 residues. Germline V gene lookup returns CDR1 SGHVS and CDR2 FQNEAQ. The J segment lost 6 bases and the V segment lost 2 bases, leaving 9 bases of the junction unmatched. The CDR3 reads CASSLFSGGPSNEQFF. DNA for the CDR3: TGTGCCAGCAGCTTATTTTCGGGGGGGCCCTCCAATGAGCAGTTCTTC.

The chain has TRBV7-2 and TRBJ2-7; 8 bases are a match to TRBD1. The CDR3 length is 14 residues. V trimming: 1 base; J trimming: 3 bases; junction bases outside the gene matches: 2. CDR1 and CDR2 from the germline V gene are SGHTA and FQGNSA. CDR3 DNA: TGTGCCAGCAGCTTAGTCAGGGGGCTCTACGAGCAGTACTTC. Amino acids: CASSLVRGLYEQYF.

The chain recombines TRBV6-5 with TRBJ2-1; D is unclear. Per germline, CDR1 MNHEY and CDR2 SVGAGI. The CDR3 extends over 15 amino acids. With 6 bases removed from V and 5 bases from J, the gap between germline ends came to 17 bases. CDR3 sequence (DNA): TGTGCCAGCAGCTATAGCCCCCGACTGAACAATGAGCAGTTCTTC. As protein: CASSYSPRLNNEQFF.

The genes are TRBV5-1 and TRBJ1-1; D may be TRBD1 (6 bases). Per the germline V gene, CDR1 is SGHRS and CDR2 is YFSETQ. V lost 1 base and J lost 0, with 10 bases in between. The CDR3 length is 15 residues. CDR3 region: CASSLTGRMNTEAFF. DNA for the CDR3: TGCGCCAGCAGCTTGACAGGGCGCATGAACACTGAAGCTTTCTTT.

CDR3 DNA sequence: TGTGCCAGCACCGGATCAGGGGCGGATACGCAGTATTTT. Amino acid sequence: CASTGSGADTQYF. V usage is TRBV7-9 and J usage is TRBJ2-3; a weak D match, TRBD1 (6 bases). The V and J ends lost 7 bases and 6 bases respectively, with 14 bases between them. Germline CDR1 and CDR2: SEHNR and FQNEAQ (reference sequence). CDR3 length: 13 amino acids. Supplemented by reference TRBV7-9 and TRBJ2-3, the full variable domain reads DTGVSQNPRHKITKRGQNVTFRCDPISEHNRLYWYRQTLGQGPEFLTYFQNEAQLEKSRLLSDRFSAERPKGSFSTLEIQRTEQGDSAMYLCASTGSGADTQYFGPGTRLTVL.

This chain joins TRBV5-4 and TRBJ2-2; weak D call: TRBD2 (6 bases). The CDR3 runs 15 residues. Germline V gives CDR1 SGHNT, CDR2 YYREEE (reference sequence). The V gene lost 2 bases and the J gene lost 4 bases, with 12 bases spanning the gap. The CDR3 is CASSLGTSVTGELFF. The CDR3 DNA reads TGTGCCAGCAGCTTAGGGACTTCCGTCACCGGGGAGCTGTTTTTT.